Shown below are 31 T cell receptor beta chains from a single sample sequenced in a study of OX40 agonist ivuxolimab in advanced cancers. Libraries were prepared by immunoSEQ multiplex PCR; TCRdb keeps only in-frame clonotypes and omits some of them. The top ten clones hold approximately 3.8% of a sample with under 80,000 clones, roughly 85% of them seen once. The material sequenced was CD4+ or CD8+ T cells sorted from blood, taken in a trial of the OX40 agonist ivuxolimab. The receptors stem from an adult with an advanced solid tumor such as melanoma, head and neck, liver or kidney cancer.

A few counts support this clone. The CDR3 DNA sequence: TGTGCCAGCAGCGCGACAGGGGGCCGGACTAATGAAAAACTGTTTTTT. Translating it yields CASSATGGRTNEKLFF. The chain has TRBV11-2 and TRBJ1-4, with 10 bases identical to TRBD1. This CDR3 is built from 16 residues. Germline lookup yields CDR1 SGHAT and CDR2 FQNNGV. V was clipped by 5 bases and J by 2 bases; unmatched bases: 5. Drawing the rest from reference TRBV11-2 and TRBJ1-4, the complete variable domain is EAGVAQSPRYKIIEKRQSVAFWCNPISGHATLYWYQQILGQGPKLLIQFQNNGVVDDSQLPKDRFSAERLKGVDSTLKIQPAKLEDSAVYLCASSATGGRTNEKLFFGSGTQLSVL.

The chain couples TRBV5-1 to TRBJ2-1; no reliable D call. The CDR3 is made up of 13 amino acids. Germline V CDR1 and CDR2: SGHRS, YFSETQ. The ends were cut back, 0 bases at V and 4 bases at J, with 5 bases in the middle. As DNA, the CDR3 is TGCGCCAGCAGCTTGGCCGTATACAATGAGCAGTTCTTC. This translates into CASSLAVYNEQFF.

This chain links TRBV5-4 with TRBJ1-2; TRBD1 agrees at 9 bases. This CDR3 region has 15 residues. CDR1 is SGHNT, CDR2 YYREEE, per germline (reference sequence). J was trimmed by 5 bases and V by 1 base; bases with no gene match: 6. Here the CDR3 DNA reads TGTGCCAGCAGCTTGCCGGGACAGGGAAGATATGGCTACACCTTC. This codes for CASSLPGQGRYGYTF.

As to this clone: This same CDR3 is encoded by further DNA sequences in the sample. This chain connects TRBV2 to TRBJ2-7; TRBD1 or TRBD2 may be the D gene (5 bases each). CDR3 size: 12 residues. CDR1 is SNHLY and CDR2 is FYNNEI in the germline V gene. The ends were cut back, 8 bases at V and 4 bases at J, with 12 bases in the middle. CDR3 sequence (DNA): TGTGCCAGCCGGGACCGGATATACGAGCAGTACTTC. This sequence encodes CASRDRIYEQYF.

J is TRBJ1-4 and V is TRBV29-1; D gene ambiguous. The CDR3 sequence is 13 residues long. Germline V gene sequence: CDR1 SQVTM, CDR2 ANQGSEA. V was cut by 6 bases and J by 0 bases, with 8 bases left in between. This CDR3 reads CSVGGATNEKLFF. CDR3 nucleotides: TGCAGCGTAGGTGGTGCAACTAATGAAAAACTGTTTTTT.

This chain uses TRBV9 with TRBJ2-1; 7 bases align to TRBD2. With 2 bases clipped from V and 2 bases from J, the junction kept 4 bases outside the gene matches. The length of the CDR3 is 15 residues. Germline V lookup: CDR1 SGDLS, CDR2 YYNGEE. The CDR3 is CASSVRLATYNEQFF. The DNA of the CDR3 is TGTGCCAGCAGCGTCCGACTAGCAACCTACAATGAGCAGTTCTTC.

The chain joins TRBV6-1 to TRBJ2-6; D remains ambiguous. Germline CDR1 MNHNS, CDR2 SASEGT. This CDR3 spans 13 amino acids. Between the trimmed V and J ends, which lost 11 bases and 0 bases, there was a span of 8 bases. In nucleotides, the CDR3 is TGTGCCGGGTCGAACTCTGGGGCCAACGTCCTGACTTTC. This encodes CAGSNSGANVLTF.

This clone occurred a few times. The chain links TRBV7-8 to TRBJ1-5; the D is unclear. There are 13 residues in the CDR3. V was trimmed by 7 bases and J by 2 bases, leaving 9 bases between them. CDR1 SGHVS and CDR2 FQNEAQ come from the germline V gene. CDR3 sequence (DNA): TGTGCCAGCACGGAGCCCGGCAATCAGCCCCAGCATTTT. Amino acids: CASTEPGNQPQHF.

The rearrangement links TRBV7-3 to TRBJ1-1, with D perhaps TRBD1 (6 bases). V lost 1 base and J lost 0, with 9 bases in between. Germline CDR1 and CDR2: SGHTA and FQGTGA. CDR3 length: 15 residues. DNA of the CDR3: TGTGCCAGCAGCTTAATGGGGGCCATGAACACTGAAGCTTTCTTT. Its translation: CASSLMGAMNTEAFF.

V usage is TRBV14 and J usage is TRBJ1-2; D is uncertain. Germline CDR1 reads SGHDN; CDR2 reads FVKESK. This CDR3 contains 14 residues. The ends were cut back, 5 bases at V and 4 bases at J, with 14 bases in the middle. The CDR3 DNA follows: TGTGCCAGCAGCTTGGATCCGGGAGGCTATGGCTACACCTTC. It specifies CASSLDPGGYGYTF.

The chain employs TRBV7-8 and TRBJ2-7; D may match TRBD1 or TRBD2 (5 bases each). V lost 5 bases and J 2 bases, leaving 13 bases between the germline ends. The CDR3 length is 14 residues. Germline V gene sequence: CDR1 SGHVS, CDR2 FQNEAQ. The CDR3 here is CASSLSQGPYEQYF. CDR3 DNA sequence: TGTGCCAGCAGCCTATCCCAGGGACCCTACGAGCAGTACTTC.

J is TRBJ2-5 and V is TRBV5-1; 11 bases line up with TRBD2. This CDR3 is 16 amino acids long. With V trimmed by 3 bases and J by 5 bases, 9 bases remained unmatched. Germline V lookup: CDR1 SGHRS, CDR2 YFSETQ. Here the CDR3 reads CASSYSASGGRETQYF. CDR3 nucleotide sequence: TGCGCCAGCAGCTATTCGGCTAGCGGGGGGCGGGAGACCCAGTACTTC.

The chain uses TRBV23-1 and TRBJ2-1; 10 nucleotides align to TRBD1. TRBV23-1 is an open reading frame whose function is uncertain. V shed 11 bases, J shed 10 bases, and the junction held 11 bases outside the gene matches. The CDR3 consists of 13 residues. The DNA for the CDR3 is TGCGCCGCCCCCGGGACAGGGGTCTGCGAGCAGTTCTTC. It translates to CAAPGTGVCEQFF.

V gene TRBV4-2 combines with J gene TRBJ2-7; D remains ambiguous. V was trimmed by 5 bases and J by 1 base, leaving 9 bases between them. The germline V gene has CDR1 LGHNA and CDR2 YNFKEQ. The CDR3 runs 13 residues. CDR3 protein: CASSSVNSYEQYF. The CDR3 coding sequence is TGTGCCAGCAGCTCGGTTAATTCCTACGAGCAGTACTTC.

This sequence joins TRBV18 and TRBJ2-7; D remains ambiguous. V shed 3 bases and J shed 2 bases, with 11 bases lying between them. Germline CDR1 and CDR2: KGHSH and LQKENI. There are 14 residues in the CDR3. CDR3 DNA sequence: TGTGCCAGCTCACCGAATGGCTTTACCTACGAGCAGTACTTC. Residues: CASSPNGFTYEQYF. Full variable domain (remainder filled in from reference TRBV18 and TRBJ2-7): NAGVMQNPRHLVRRRGQEARLRCSPMKGHSHVYWYRQLPEEGLKFMVYLQKENIIDESGMPKERFSAEFPKEGPSILRIQQVVRGDSAAYFCASSPNGFTYEQYFGPGTRLTVT.

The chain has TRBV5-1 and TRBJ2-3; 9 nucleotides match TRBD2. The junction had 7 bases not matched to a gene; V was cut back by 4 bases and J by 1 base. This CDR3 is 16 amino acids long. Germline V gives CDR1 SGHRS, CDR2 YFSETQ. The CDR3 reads CASSLGVAGGTDTQYF. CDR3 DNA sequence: TGCGCCAGCAGCCTAGGTGTAGCGGGAGGCACAGATACGCAGTATTTT.

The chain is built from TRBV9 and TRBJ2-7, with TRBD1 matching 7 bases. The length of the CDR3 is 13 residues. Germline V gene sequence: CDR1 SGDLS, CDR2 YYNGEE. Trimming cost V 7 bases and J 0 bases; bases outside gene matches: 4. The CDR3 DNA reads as TGTGCCAGCTCCGGGACAGACTCCTACGAGCAGTACTTC. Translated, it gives CASSGTDSYEQYF. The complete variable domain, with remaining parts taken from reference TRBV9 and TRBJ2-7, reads DSGVTQTPKHLITATGQRVTLRCSPRSGDLSVYWYQQSLDQGLQFLIQYYNGEERAKGNILERFSAQQFPDLHSELNLSSLELGDSALYFCASSGTDSYEQYFGPGTRLTVT.

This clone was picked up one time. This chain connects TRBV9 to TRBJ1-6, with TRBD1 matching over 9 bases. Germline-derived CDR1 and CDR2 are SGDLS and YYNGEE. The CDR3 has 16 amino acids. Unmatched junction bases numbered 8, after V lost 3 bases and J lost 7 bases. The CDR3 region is CASSATAGTGNSPLHF. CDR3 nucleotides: TGTGCCAGCAGCGCAACAGCCGGGACAGGGAATTCACCCCTCCACTTT.

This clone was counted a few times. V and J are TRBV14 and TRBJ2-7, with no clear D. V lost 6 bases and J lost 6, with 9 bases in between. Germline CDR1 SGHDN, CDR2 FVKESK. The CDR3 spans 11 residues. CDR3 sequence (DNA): TGTGCCAGCAGTCATGCGAGCGAGCAGTACTTC. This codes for CASSHASEQYF. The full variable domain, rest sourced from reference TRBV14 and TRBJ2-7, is EAGVTQFPSHSVIEKGQTVTLRCDPISGHDNLYWYRRVMGKEIKFLLHFVKESKQDESGMPNNRFLAERTGGTYSTLKVQPAELEDSGVYFCASSHASEQYFGPGTRLTVT.

CDR3 nucleotide sequence: TGTGCCAGCAGGCGCGATTATAGCAATCAGCCCCAGCATTTT. This codes for CASRRDYSNQPQHF. The chain uses TRBV6-1 and TRBJ1-5; D unclear. With 6 bases removed from V and 0 bases from J, the gap between germline ends came to 9 bases. The germline V gene encodes CDR1 MNHNS and CDR2 SASEGT. The CDR3 has 14 residues.

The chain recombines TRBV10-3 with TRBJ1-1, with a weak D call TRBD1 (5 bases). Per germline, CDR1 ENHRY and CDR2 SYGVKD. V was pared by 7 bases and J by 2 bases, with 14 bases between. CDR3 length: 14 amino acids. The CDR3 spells CAITGSPHNTEAFF. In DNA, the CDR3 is TGTGCCATCACAGGGAGCCCCCACAACACTGAAGCTTTCTTT.

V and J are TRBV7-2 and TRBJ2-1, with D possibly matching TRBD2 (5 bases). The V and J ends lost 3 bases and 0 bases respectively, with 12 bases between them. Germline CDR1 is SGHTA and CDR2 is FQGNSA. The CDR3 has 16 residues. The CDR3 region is CASSFAGVGSYNEQFF. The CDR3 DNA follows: TGTGCCAGCAGCTTTGCCGGGGTAGGCTCCTACAATGAGCAGTTCTTC.

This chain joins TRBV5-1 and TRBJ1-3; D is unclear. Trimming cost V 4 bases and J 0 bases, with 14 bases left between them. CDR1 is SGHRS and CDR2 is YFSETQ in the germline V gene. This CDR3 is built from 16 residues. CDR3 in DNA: TGCGCCAGCAGCCACACCTCGGGCCGCTCTGGAAACACCATATATTTT. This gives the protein CASSHTSGRSGNTIYF. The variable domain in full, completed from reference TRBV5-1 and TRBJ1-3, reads KAGVTQTPRYLIKTRGQQVTLSCSPISGHRSVSWYQQTPGQGLQFLFEYFSETQRNKGNFPGRFSGRQFSNSRSEMNVSTLELGDSALYLCASSHTSGRSGNTIYFGEGSWLTVV.

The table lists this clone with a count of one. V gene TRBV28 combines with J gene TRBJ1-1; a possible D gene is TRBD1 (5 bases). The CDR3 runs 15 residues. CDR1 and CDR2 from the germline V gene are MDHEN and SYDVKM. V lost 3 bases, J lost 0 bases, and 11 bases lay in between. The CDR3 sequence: CASSFPGTVNTEAFF. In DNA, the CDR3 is TGTGCCAGCAGTTTCCCCGGGACGGTGAACACTGAAGCTTTCTTT.

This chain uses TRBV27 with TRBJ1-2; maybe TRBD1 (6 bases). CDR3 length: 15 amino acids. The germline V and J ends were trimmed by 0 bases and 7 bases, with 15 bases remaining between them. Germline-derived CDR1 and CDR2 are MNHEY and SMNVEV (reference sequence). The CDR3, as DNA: TGTGCCAGCAGTTTATCGAGACAGGCGGGCGTTGGCTACACCTTC. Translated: CASSLSRQAGVGYTF.

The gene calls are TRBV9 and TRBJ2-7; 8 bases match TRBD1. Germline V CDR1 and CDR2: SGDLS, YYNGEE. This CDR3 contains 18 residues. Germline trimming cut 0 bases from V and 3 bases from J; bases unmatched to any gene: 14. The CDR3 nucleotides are TGTGCCAGCAGCGTAGGAGGGGGGCAGGGGACAGGTCTCTACGAGCAGTACTTC. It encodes CASSVGGGQGTGLYEQYF.

DNA of the CDR3: TGTGCCAGCAGTCTCAGGGGCACTGAAGCTTTCTTT. Translation gives CASSLRGTEAFF. The V and J genes are TRBV5-4 and TRBJ1-1; D might be TRBD1 (6 bases). V dropped 5 bases and J dropped 4 bases, with 9 bases sitting between them. CDR1 and CDR2 from the germline V gene are SGHNT and YYREEE (reference sequence). The CDR3 has 12 amino acids.

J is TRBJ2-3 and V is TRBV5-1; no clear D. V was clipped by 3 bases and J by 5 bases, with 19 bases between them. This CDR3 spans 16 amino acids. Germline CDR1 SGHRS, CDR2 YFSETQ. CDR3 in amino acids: CASSSASPPKGDTQYF. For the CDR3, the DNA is TGCGCCAGCAGCTCCGCTTCCCCCCCTAAGGGAGATACGCAGTATTTT.

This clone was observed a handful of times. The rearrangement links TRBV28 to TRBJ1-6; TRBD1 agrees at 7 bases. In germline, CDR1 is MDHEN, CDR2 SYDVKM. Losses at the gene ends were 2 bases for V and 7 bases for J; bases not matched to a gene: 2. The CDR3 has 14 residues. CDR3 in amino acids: CASSLLQGNSPLHF. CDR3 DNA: TGTGCCAGCAGTTTACTACAGGGGAATTCACCCCTCCACTTT.

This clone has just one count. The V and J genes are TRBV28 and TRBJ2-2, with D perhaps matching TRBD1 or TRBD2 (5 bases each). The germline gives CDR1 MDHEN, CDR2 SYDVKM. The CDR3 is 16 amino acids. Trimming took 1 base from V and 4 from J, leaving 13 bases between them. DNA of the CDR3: TGTGCCAGCAGTTTATTGCAAGGGGCGGGCACCGGGGAGCTGTTTTTT. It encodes CASSLLQGAGTGELFF.

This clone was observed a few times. The CDR3 coding sequence is TGTGCCAGCAGCCTCGGACAGGGTGGGTTGTACGAGCAGTACTTC. This translates into CASSLGQGGLYEQYF. This chain uses TRBV7-6 with TRBJ2-7, with 8 bases fitting TRBD1. Per germline, CDR1 SGHVS and CDR2 FNYEAQ. This CDR3 has 15 residues. The junction had 10 bases not matched to a gene; V was cut back by 5 bases and J by 4 bases.